Listed below are T cell receptor beta chains from one sample, sequenced in a study of cytomegalovirus exposure and HLA in healthy donors. Profiling relied on immunoSEQ multiplex PCR, and the TCRdb table lists in-frame clones only, not all of them. The sample has more than 95,000 clones; 74% are singletons. Sequenced input: PBMCs. These TCRs come from a woman aged 45-65 years in good health and CMV-seropositive. Each CDR3 is given with its conserved first and last residue. The order of the fields is J gene, D gene, V gene, clone size, CDR3 length, CDR3 protein, CDR3 DNA. A D gene is named only where the DNA matches it firmly. Only part of the rows carry a size: once, few, many, or a class if the clone is expanded.

TRBJ1-1	TRBD1	TRBV20-1	-	10	CSAQGAWAFF	TGCAGTGCCCAGGGGGCGTGGGCTTTCTTT
TRBJ1-2	-	TRBV5-4	few	14	CASSLEGKWYGYTF	TGTGCCAGCAGCCTCGAGGGCAAATGGTATGGCTACACCTTC
TRBJ2-2	-	TRBV5-4	few	16	CASSLGGGVNTGELFF	TGTGCCAGCAGCTTGGGGGGGGGCGTAAACACCGGGGAGCTGTTTTTT
TRBJ2-5	TRBD2	TRBV18	-	16	CASSLLAGGLQETQYF	TGTGCCAGCTCCCTCCTAGCGGGGGGACTCCAAGAGACCCAGTACTTC
TRBJ2-5	-	TRBV29-1	-	13	CSGGGTGGETQYF	TGCAGCGGGGGGGGGACAGGTGGAGAGACCCAGTACTTC
TRBJ1-4	-	TRBV7-9	few	16	CASSFYTGASNEKLFF	TGTGCCAGCAGCTTTTATACAGGAGCATCTAATGAAAAACTGTTTTTT
TRBJ2-2	TRBD1	TRBV9	-	16	CASSIWGQGETGELFF	TGTGCCAGCAGCATCTGGGGACAGGGGGAAACCGGGGAGCTGTTTTTT
TRBJ2-3	TRBD1	TRBV12-5	-	14	CASKRDRGTDTQYF	TGTGCTAGTAAACGGGACAGGGGAACAGATACGCAGTATTTT
TRBJ2-3	-	TRBV5-4	-	15	CASSPRGGSTDTQYF	TGTGCCAGCAGCCCCCGAGGGGGAAGCACAGATACGCAGTATTTT
TRBJ2-3	TRBD1	TRBV14	-	17	CASSQDRDRWAVGTQYF	TGTGCCAGCAGCCAAGATCGGGACAGGTGGGCGGTCGGTACGCAGTATTTT
TRBJ2-3	-	TRBV5-1	-	14	CASSLARSLDTQYF	TGCGCCAGCAGCTTGGCCAGGTCCCTTGATACGCAGTATTTT
TRBJ1-2	-	TRBV19	-	13	CASRSGGTYGYTF	TGTGCCAGCAGGTCCGGGGGAACGTATGGCTACACCTTC
TRBJ2-1	-	TRBV5-1	-	16	CASSPLGLGRNNEQFF	TGCGCCAGCAGCCCTCTAGGACTGGGCCGGAACAATGAGCAGTTCTTC
TRBJ2-3	TRBD1	TRBV11-2	-	15	CASSLGTGHTDTQYF	TGTGCCAGCAGCTTAGGGACAGGACACACAGATACGCAGTATTTT
TRBJ2-1	-	TRBV10-3	-	15	CAIRTSSGLFNEQFF	TGTGCCATCCGCACGTCGTCGGGACTTTTCAATGAGCAGTTCTTC
TRBJ2-7	TRBD1	TRBV19	-	15	CASSIMGQTTYEQYF	TGTGCCAGTAGTATAATGGGACAGACTACCTACGAGCAGTACTTC
TRBJ1-1	TRBD1	TRBV7-9	-	18	CASSLGGTGVWKNTEAFF	TGTGCCAGCAGCTTAGGGGGGACAGGGGTCTGGAAGAACACTGAAGCTTTCTTT
TRBJ2-7	-	TRBV25-1	-	12	CASSLSGDEQYF	TGTGCCAGCAGTTTATCAGGGGACGAGCAGTACTTC
TRBJ2-4	-	TRBV5-6	-	15	CASSPLTGAKNIQYF	TGTGCCAGCAGCCCATTAACAGGGGCCAAAAACATTCAGTACTTC
TRBJ2-3	TRBD1	TRBV4-2	-	16	CASSTRTGWVTDTQYF	TGTGCCAGCAGCACCCGGACAGGGTGGGTCACAGATACGCAGTATTTT
TRBJ2-1	TRBD2	TRBV5-1	-	15	CASSASGGRYNEQFF	TGCGCCAGCAGCGCCAGCGGGGGGCGCTACAATGAGCAGTTCTTC
TRBJ2-7	TRBD2	TRBV28	-	15	CASSSRGGGAHEQYF	TGTGCCAGCAGTTCGCGGGGCGGGGGGGCCCACGAGCAGTACTTC
TRBJ2-2	TRBD2	TRBV27	-	15	CASSSRGAGDGELFF	TGTGCCAGCAGTTCCCGGGGAGCGGGGGACGGGGAGCTGTTTTTT
TRBJ1-2	-	TRBV7-2	-	13	CASSLQEDYGYTF	TGTGCCAGCAGCTTACAGGAGGACTATGGCTACACCTTC
TRBJ2-7	-	TRBV5-1	-	14	CASSSRQANYEQYF	TGCGCCAGCAGCTCTAGACAGGCCAACTACGAGCAGTACTTC
TRBJ1-3	TRBD1	TRBV5-6	-	15	CASSHRGPYGNTIYF	TGTGCCAGCAGCCACAGGGGGCCGTATGGAAACACCATATATTTT
TRBJ1-5	-	TRBV27	-	18	CASSFRGTALEGNQPQHF	TGTGCCAGCAGTTTCCGGGGTACCGCCCTAGAGGGCAATCAGCCCCAGCATTTT
TRBJ2-5	-	TRBV9	-	12	CASSANQETQYF	TGTGCCAGCAGCGCAAACCAAGAGACCCAGTACTTC
TRBJ1-6	-	TRBV5-1	-	17	CASSVGGPGRVDSPLHF	TGCGCCAGCAGCGTCGGGGGTCCTGGGCGAGTAGATTCACCCCTCCACTTT
TRBJ1-2	-	TRBV11-2	-	13	CASSLDRGKGYTF	TGTGCCAGCAGCTTAGATCGAGGGAAGGGCTACACCTTC
TRBJ1-2	-	TRBV28	-	15	CASSASRRQFYGYTF	TGTGCCAGCAGCGCCTCCAGGAGGCAGTTCTATGGCTACACCTTC
TRBJ1-2	-	TRBV19	-	12	CASSLTFYGYTF	TGTGCCAGTAGCCTGACATTTTATGGCTACACCTTC
TRBJ2-5	-	TRBV2	-	14	CASSRGALQETQYF	TGTGCCAGCAGTCGCGGGGCACTACAAGAGACCCAGTACTTC
TRBJ1-2	-	TRBV27	-	14	CASSLQGEMDGYTF	TGTGCCAGCAGTTTGCAGGGTGAGATGGATGGCTACACCTTC
TRBJ1-5	TRBD1	TRBV5-6	-	16	CASSRGDRDGNQPQHF	TGTGCCAGCAGCCGGGGGGACAGGGACGGGAATCAGCCCCAGCATTTT
TRBJ2-6	-	TRBV7-8	once	16	CASTLIPGAGANVLTF	TGTGCCAGCACCCTCATCCCGGGGGCTGGGGCCAACGTCCTGACTTTC
TRBJ1-3	-	TRBV7-2	once	17	CASTIEGEGRSGNTIYF	TGTGCCAGCACAATAGAGGGGGAGGGGCGCTCTGGAAACACCATATATTTT
TRBJ2-7	-	TRBV6-6	-	11	CASSVGAEQYF	TGTGCCAGCAGTGTAGGGGCTGAGCAGTACTTC
TRBJ1-1	-	TRBV5-1	-	15	CASSLRHSRNTEAFF	TGCGCCAGCAGCTTGAGACACAGCAGAAACACTGAAGCTTTCTTT
TRBJ2-3	-	TRBV30	-	13	CAWSSGQADTQYF	TGTGCCTGGAGTTCCGGACAAGCAGATACGCAGTATTTT
TRBJ1-3	-	TRBV6-1	-	14	CASSEAQDGNTIYF	TGTGCCAGCAGTGAAGCACAAGATGGAAACACCATATATTTT
TRBJ1-1	-	TRBV6-1	-	17	CASSAAGARFLNTEAFF	TGTGCCAGCAGTGCCGCGGGTGCGCGGTTCTTAAACACTGAAGCTTTCTTT
TRBJ1-1	-	TRBV10-1	-	13	CASSESRVTEAFF	TGCGCCAGCAGTGAGTCGCGGGTAACTGAAGCTTTCTTT
TRBJ1-5	-	TRBV7-9	-	16	CASSLDAPGVYQPQHF	TGTGCCAGCAGCTTAGATGCCCCAGGGGTTTACCAGCCCCAGCATTTT
TRBJ2-1	TRBD2	TRBV11-3	-	14	CASSLDHPGGEQFF	TGTGCCAGCAGCTTAGACCACCCGGGGGGTGAGCAGTTCTTC
TRBJ1-1	-	TRBV11-2	-	12	CASSFFSAEAFF	TGTGCCAGCAGCTTTTTTTCCGCTGAAGCTTTCTTT
TRBJ2-6	TRBD1	TRBV5-1	-	16	CASSPETGAGANVLTF	TGCGCCAGCAGCCCCGAGACAGGGGCTGGGGCCAACGTCCTGACTTTC
TRBJ2-1	TRBD1	TRBV7-6	-	15	CASSLAQGIGNEQFF	TGTGCCAGCAGCTTAGCACAGGGGATCGGCAATGAGCAGTTCTTC
TRBJ1-2	-	TRBV29-1	-	14	CSVWGEGSDYGYTF	TGCAGCGTGTGGGGGGAGGGAAGTGACTATGGCTACACCTTC
TRBJ2-3	TRBD2	TRBV29-1	-	16	CSVRPTSGLNTDTQYF	TGCAGCGTACGCCCGACTAGCGGGCTAAACACAGATACGCAGTATTTT
TRBJ1-2	-	TRBV4-2	few	15	CASSQDTDSMYGYTF	TGTGCCAGCAGCCAAGATACGGACAGTATGTATGGCTACACCTTC